The 8 T cell receptor beta chains in this list originate from one sample, sequenced in a study of CD8+ T cells in alopecia areata. Sequencing relied on a cDNA template that was reverse transcribed from extracted RNA. Some clones are missing from TCRdb's copy, which holds only in-frame ones; the method was immunoSEQ multiplex PCR. The profile shows 200,000 to 250,000 clones, less than 75% of them singletons. Treatment described: oral pan-JAK inhibitor, 5-10 mg twice daily. This specimen was CD4+ T cells sorted from blood, taken at week 4, from a patient treated with tofacitinib. These receptors originate from a human donor with alopecia areata.

The chain uses TRBV25-1 and TRBJ1-1; D call uncertain. The germline V gene has CDR1 MGHDK and CDR2 SYGVNS. V was shortened by 3 bases and J by 10 bases, with 15 bases between the two germline ends. The CDR3 length is 13 residues. The CDR3 bases are TGTGCCAGCAGTGATTGGGGAGTTGGTAGAGCTTTCTTT. This sequence encodes CASSDWGVGRAFF.

This rearrangement joins TRBV6-5 to TRBJ1-5; unclear D gene. Trimming shortened V by 0 bases and J by 6 bases, and 12 bases separated the two germline ends. This CDR3 is built from 15 residues. CDR1 and CDR2 (germline): MNHEY, SVGAGI. The DNA of the CDR3 is TGTGCCAGCAGTTACTCCACAAGGGCCGGTCAGCCCCAGCATTTT. Protein product: CASSYSTRAGQPQHF.

V and J are TRBV5-1 and TRBJ1-2, with D uncertain. This CDR3 has 14 amino acids. Germline CDR1 and CDR2: SGHRS and YFSETQ. V lost 0 bases to trimming and J lost 4 bases, with 10 bases between them. CDR3 DNA sequence: TGCGCCAGCAGCTTGGCCGGCAGCCTCTATGGCTACACCTTC. Its translation is CASSLAGSLYGYTF.

This chain links TRBV29-1 with TRBJ1-5; TRBD1 agrees at 8 bases. Germline CDR1 and CDR2: SQVTM and ANQGSEA. V lost 5 bases and J lost 7; bases outside the gene matches: 4. This CDR3 is built from 12 residues. This chain's CDR3 is CSVRTGKQPQHF. CDR3 DNA: TGCAGCGTTCGGACAGGGAAGCAGCCCCAGCATTTT.

In this sample, this clone turned up many times. This chain connects TRBV5-1 to TRBJ2-7, with 10 nucleotides matching TRBD2. The length of the CDR3 is 16 residues. CDR1 SGHRS and CDR2 YFSETQ come from the germline V gene. After removal of 4 bases from V and 3 bases from J, the junction contained 10 bases not matched to a gene. The CDR3 protein is CASSPGLAAGSYEQYF. The CDR3 DNA reads as TGCGCCAGCAGCCCCGGACTAGCGGCAGGAAGCTACGAGCAGTACTTC.

The chain employs TRBV29-1 and TRBJ1-1; no definite D call. The CDR3 covers 10 residues. Germline V gives CDR1 SQVTM, CDR2 ANQGSEA. For the CDR3, the DNA is TGCAGTCACCAGCACACTGAAGCTTTCTTT. Translating gives CSHQHTEAFF. The full variable domain, completed using reference TRBV29-1 and TRBJ1-1, is SAVISQKPSRDICQRGTSLTIQCQVDSQVTMMFWYRQQPGQSLTLIATANQGSEATYESGFVIDKFPISRPNLTFSTLTVSNMSPEDSSIYLCSHQHTEAFFGQGTRLTVV.

This clone has more than one count but fewer than ten. The chain has TRBV5-6 and TRBJ2-3; the D is unclear. The germline gives CDR1 SGHDT, CDR2 YYEEEE. The CDR3 runs to 14 residues. V shed 2 bases and J shed 2 bases, with 9 bases lying between them. The CDR3, as DNA: TGTGCCAGCAGCTTATGGGTGGACACAGATACGCAGTATTTT. This sequence encodes CASSLWVDTDTQYF.

The chain recombines TRBV7-9 with TRBJ2-2; 8 bases map to TRBD2. This CDR3 is built from 15 residues. The V and J ends lost 4 bases and 5 bases, in that order; junction bases with no gene match: 6. Germline V gives CDR1 SEHNR, CDR2 FQNEAQ (reference sequence). CDR3: CASSSSRGGTGELFF. DNA of the CDR3: TGTGCCAGCAGCTCCTCCCGGGGGGGAACCGGGGAGCTGTTTTTT.